The 30 T cell receptor beta chains reported below all come from one sample, sequenced in a study of OX40 agonist ivuxolimab in advanced cancers. Using immunoSEQ multiplex PCR, the repertoire was profiled, and TCRdb retains in-frame clones only, with some absent. The sample comprises tens of thousands of clones, around 90% of which are singletons, and about 15% rests with the top ten. Material: CD4+ or CD8+ T cells sorted from blood, obtained in a trial of the OX40 agonist ivuxolimab. Receptors were obtained from an adult with an advanced solid tumor such as melanoma, head and neck, liver or kidney cancer.

The V gene is TRBV19, the J gene TRBJ2-7; a weak D match, TRBD1 (6 bases). Germline-derived CDR1 and CDR2 are LNHDA and SQIVND (reference sequence). This CDR3 spans 15 amino acids. The V end lost 2 bases, the J end lost 2 bases, and 13 bases lay between the germline ends. The CDR3 loop is CASSIIPTGTYEQYF. The CDR3 DNA reads as TGTGCCAGTAGTATAATCCCGACAGGCACCTACGAGCAGTACTTC.

The chain has TRBV28 and TRBJ2-7; D uncertain. Trimming shortened V by 5 bases and J by 4 bases, and 9 bases separated the two germline ends. CDR3 length: 12 amino acids. The V gene's germline CDR1 is MDHEN and CDR2 SYDVKM. CDR3 bases: TGTGCCAGCAGTATAGGGTATTACGAGCAGTACTTC. Amino acid sequence: CASSIGYYEQYF.

This chain joins TRBV4-1 and TRBJ2-1; 12 positions match TRBD2. V was clipped by 3 bases and J by 12 bases; unmatched bases: 9. The CDR3 contains 15 residues. From germline, CDR1 is MGHRA and CDR2 YSYEKL. The CDR3 coding sequence is TGCGCCAGCAGCCACCGGACTAGCGGGGCGGGGGGGCAGTTCTTC. Translation gives CASSHRTSGAGGQFF.

This clone appeared once. The chain recombines TRBV27 with TRBJ2-1; D perhaps matches TRBD1 (6 bases). The CDR3 spans 18 residues. V was cut by 6 bases and J by 0 bases, with 21 bases left in between. CDR1 and CDR2 from the germline V gene are MNHEY and SMNVEV (reference sequence). The CDR3 sequence is CASSTSNRVQSSYNEQFF. The CDR3 coding sequence is TGTGCCAGCAGCACCTCCAACAGGGTCCAGAGCTCCTACAATGAGCAGTTCTTC.

This chain uses TRBV5-6 with TRBJ2-7; 10 bases fit TRBD2. The length of the CDR3 is 14 residues. The V segment lost 0 bases and the J segment 6 bases; nucleotides outside the gene matches: 3. Germline loops: CDR1 SGHDT, CDR2 YYEEEE. CDR3 sequence: CASSLASGGSEQYF. In DNA form, the CDR3 reads TGTGCCAGCAGCTTGGCTAGCGGGGGTAGCGAGCAGTACTTC.

The chain couples TRBV29-1 to TRBJ2-1; TRBD2 matches at 9 bases. V shed 3 bases and J 5 bases; nucleotides not matched to a gene: 11. The CDR3 totals 16 residues. Germline-derived CDR1 and CDR2 are SQVTM and ANQGSEA. The CDR3 DNA is TGCAGCGTTGAGGGGTGGCGGGAGGGCCTCAACAATGAGCAGTTCTTC. Its protein is CSVEGWREGLNNEQFF.

This chain connects TRBV6-1 to TRBJ2-7; TRBD2 is a possible D gene (6 bases). Germline CDR1 and CDR2: MNHNS and SASEGT. The CDR3 runs to 10 residues. Trimming cost V 11 bases and J 7 bases, with 12 bases left between them. The DNA for the CDR3 is TGTGCCGGGGGGTCGCAGGAGCAGTACTTC. It translates to CAGGSQEQYF.

This sequence joins TRBV23-1 and TRBJ1-1, with D maybe TRBD1 (6 bases). TRBV23-1 is noted as an ORF with a role that remains uncertain. The CDR3 length is 13 residues. Trimming removed 3 bases from V and 3 bases from J, with 8 bases in between. The CDR3 sequence is CASSHPGDTEAFF. CDR3 coding DNA: TGCGCCAGCAGTCACCCAGGGGACACTGAAGCTTTCTTT.

J is TRBJ1-1 and V is TRBV27; 9 bases align to TRBD1. The CDR3 is 15 amino acids. The germline V gene encodes CDR1 MNHEY and CDR2 SMNVEV (reference sequence). With V trimmed by 7 bases and J by 5 bases, 11 bases remained unmatched. As DNA, the CDR3 is TGTGCCAGCACCTTCATGGGGACAGGGAAGACTGAAGCTTTCTTT. Translating gives CASTFMGTGKTEAFF.

This chain uses TRBV1 with TRBJ2-1; the D segment call TRBD2 is taken from the table without a DNA check. TRBV1 is noted as a pseudogene. This CDR3 is built from 13 residues. The CDR3 here is CTSSQDLNNEQFF. The CDR3 nucleotides are TGCACCAGCAGCCAAGATCTAAACAATGAGCAGTTCTTC.

The chain links TRBV19 to TRBJ2-7; a weak D match, TRBD1 (5 bases). V lost 2 bases to trimming and J lost 5 bases, with 10 bases between them. The CDR3 totals 13 residues. Germline V CDR1 and CDR2: LNHDA, SQIVND (reference sequence). CDR3: CASSIFRDNEQYF. Written as DNA, the CDR3 is TGTGCCAGTAGTATATTCAGGGATAACGAGCAGTACTTC. The variable domain in full, with the rest retrieved from reference TRBV19 and TRBJ2-7, is DGGITQSPKYLFRKEGQNVTLSCEQNLNHDAMYWYRQDPGQGLRLIYYSQIVNDFQKGDIAEGYSVSREKKESFPLTVTSAQKNPTAFYLCASSIFRDNEQYFGPGTRLTVT.

The chain couples TRBV27 to TRBJ2-2; the match to TRBD2 covers 14 bases. Germline CDR1 MNHEY, CDR2 SMNVEV (reference sequence). J lost 5 bases, V lost 5 bases, and 4 bases had no gene match. This CDR3 is 16 amino acids long. The CDR3 nucleotides read TGTGCCAGCAGTCAGACTAGCGGGAGGGCTACCGGGGAGCTGTTTTTT. It is translated as CASSQTSGRATGELFF.

This sequence joins TRBV13 and TRBJ2-7; the D is unclear. The V end lost 0 bases, the J end lost 13 bases, and 10 bases lay between the germline ends. Germline CDR1 is PRHDT and CDR2 is FYEKMQ (reference sequence). CDR3 length: 11 amino acids. The CDR3 here is CASSLGSKNYF. Written as DNA, the CDR3 is TGTGCCAGCAGCTTAGGAAGTAAAAATTACTTC.

The CDR3 bases are TGTGCCAGCAGCTTAGGGGACAACTCCTACGAGCAGTACTTC. Amino acid sequence: CASSLGDNSYEQYF. The chain joins TRBV7-9 to TRBJ2-7; D is perhaps TRBD1 (6 bases). CDR3 length: 14 residues. V lost 1 base and J lost 0, with 7 bases in between. The germline V gene encodes CDR1 SEHNR and CDR2 FQNEAQ (reference sequence).

This clone appeared a few times. This CDR3 reads CASKGWETQYF. In DNA form, the CDR3 reads TGCGCCAGCAAAGGGTGGGAGACCCAGTACTTC. The gene calls are TRBV5-1 and TRBJ2-5; D ambiguous. This CDR3 has 11 residues. V was trimmed by 6 bases and J by 5 bases, leaving 8 bases between them. The germline V gene has CDR1 SGHRS and CDR2 YFSETQ.

The chain has TRBV29-1 and TRBJ2-7; TRBD2 agrees at 11 bases. This CDR3 region has 16 residues. In germline, CDR1 is SQVTM, CDR2 ANQGSEA. The V gene end was trimmed by 5 bases and the J gene end by 3 bases; junction bases not matched to a gene: 12. The DNA for the CDR3 is TGCAGCGTTTCGGTAATTACTAGCGGGAGCTACTACGAGCAGTACTTC. Translated, it gives CSVSVITSGSYYEQYF.

The chain carries TRBV28 and TRBJ2-7; D not resolved. V was shortened by 4 bases and J by 2 bases, with 12 bases between the two germline ends. The germline gives CDR1 MDHEN, CDR2 SYDVKM. The CDR3 runs 14 residues. The CDR3 loop is CASSSIGQPYEQYF. The CDR3 DNA follows: TGTGCCAGCAGTTCCATAGGGCAGCCCTACGAGCAGTACTTC. Supplemented by reference TRBV28 and TRBJ2-7, the full variable domain reads DVKVTQSSRYLVKRTGEKVFLECVQDMDHENMFWYRQDPGLGLRLIYFSYDVKMKEKGDIPEGYSVSREKKERFSLILESASTNQTSMYLCASSSIGQPYEQYFGPGTRLTVT.

The chain is built from TRBV13 and TRBJ1-1, with TRBD1 identical over 7 bases. The CDR3 spans 17 residues. The V and J ends lost 0 bases and 0 bases, in that order; junction bases with no gene match: 7. The germline gives CDR1 PRHDT, CDR2 FYEKMQ (reference sequence). The CDR3 sequence is CASSLGVGQFLNTEAFF. The DNA for the CDR3 is TGTGCCAGCAGCTTAGGGGTGGGACAGTTCTTGAACACTGAAGCTTTCTTT.

The CDR3 nucleotides are TGTGCCAGCAGTTACACTACAGAACAAGAGACCCAGTACTTC. Translated: CASSYTTEQETQYF. V gene TRBV6-5 combines with J gene TRBJ2-5; the D is unclear. The CDR3 covers 14 residues. The germline CDR1 and CDR2 sequences are MNHEY and SVGAGI. Trimming removed 2 bases from V and 2 bases from J, with 9 bases in between.

The chain is built from TRBV11-3 and TRBJ2-2; no clear D gene. Deletions cut 0 bases from V and 5 bases from J, with 4 bases between. Germline V gene lookup returns CDR1 SGHNT and CDR2 YENEEA. CDR3 length: 13 amino acids. This CDR3 reads CASSLEGTGELFF. The CDR3 DNA reads as TGTGCCAGCAGCTTAGAAGGTACCGGGGAGCTGTTTTTT.

This sequence joins TRBV27 and TRBJ2-3, with 7 bases matching TRBD1. The CDR3 spans 16 residues. The V gene's germline CDR1 is MNHEY and CDR2 SMNVEV (reference sequence). Unmatched junction bases numbered 7, after V lost 4 bases and J lost 0 bases. CDR3 protein: CASSSRTGPSTDTQYF. CDR3 DNA sequence: TGTGCCAGCAGTTCAAGGACAGGCCCTAGCACAGATACGCAGTATTTT.

V and J are TRBV7-9 and TRBJ2-7; D gene uncertain. Germline assignment: CDR1 SEHNR and CDR2 FQNEAQ (reference sequence). CDR3 length equals 11 residues. V was trimmed by 3 bases and J by 3 bases, leaving 3 bases between them. CDR3 sequence (DNA): TGTGCCAGCAGCTTTCTCTACGAGCAGTACTTC. Its protein product is CASSFLYEQYF.

The V call is TRBV27, the J call TRBJ2-3, with 9 nucleotides matching TRBD1. Germline V gene sequence: CDR1 MNHEY, CDR2 SMNVEV (reference sequence). CDR3 length: 16 amino acids. Losses at the gene ends were 6 bases for V and 4 bases for J; bases not matched to a gene: 11. The CDR3 protein is CASSFPGQGGPDTQYF. CDR3 bases: TGTGCCAGCAGCTTCCCGGGACAGGGAGGTCCAGATACGCAGTATTTT.

The V gene is TRBV6-1, the J gene TRBJ1-2, with a weak D call TRBD1 (5 bases). The CDR3 consists of 12 residues. Germline V gene data show CDR1 as MNHNS and CDR2 as SASEGT. Trimming shortened V by 9 bases and J by 4 bases, and 12 bases separated the two germline ends. This chain's CDR3 is CASLRGGYGYTF. As DNA, the CDR3 is TGTGCCAGTCTTAGGGGCGGCTATGGCTACACCTTC.

V usage is TRBV7-9 and J usage is TRBJ2-2; tentative D call: TRBD2 (6 bases). Germline V lookup: CDR1 SEHNR, CDR2 FQNEAQ (reference sequence). Trimming stripped 5 bases from V and 1 base from J, with 14 bases between. CDR3 length equals 16 residues. The CDR3: CASSLFWGENTGELFF. The CDR3 region has the DNA TGTGCCAGCAGCCTATTCTGGGGGGAGAACACCGGGGAGCTGTTTTTT.

The rearrangement links TRBV2 to TRBJ2-7; TRBD2 matches 13 bases. The CDR3 loop spans 16 amino acids. The germline V gene encodes CDR1 SNHLY and CDR2 FYNNEI. Losses at the gene ends were 3 bases for V and 2 bases for J; bases not matched to a gene: 4. The CDR3 spells CASSEGLAGSPYEQYF. The CDR3 DNA sequence: TGTGCCAGCAGTGAGGGACTAGCGGGATCCCCCTACGAGCAGTACTTC.

The V call is TRBV10-1, the J call TRBJ1-2; 7 bases fit TRBD1. Per the germline V gene, CDR1 is WNHNN and CDR2 is SYGVQD (reference sequence). With V trimmed by 1 base and J by 3 bases, 17 bases remained unmatched. The CDR3 consists of 19 residues. The CDR3 loop is CASSECLGDGTVYDYGYTF. CDR3 nucleotide sequence: TGCGCCAGCAGTGAGTGTTTGGGAGACGGGACAGTATATGACTATGGCTACACCTTC.

This clone was observed a single time. The V gene is TRBV19, the J gene TRBJ1-5; D unresolved. Germline-derived CDR1 and CDR2 are LNHDA and SQIVND (reference sequence). V was trimmed by 6 bases and J by 11 bases, leaving 11 bases between them. CDR3 length: 11 residues. The CDR3 DNA follows: TGTGCCAGTAGATCGCAATGGGCCCAGCATTTT. This encodes CASRSQWAQHF.

This sequence joins TRBV9 and TRBJ1-1, with D possibly TRBD1 on 6 matching bases. Germline assignment: CDR1 SGDLS and CDR2 YYNGEE. CDR3 size: 14 residues. V was shortened by 5 bases and J by 1 base, with 12 bases between the two germline ends. The CDR3 bases are TGTGCCAGCAGTTCAGGGGAACGGAACACTGAAGCTTTCTTT. Amino acid sequence: CASSSGERNTEAFF.

This chain joins TRBV10-2 and TRBJ1-3; D is unclear. From germline, CDR1 is WSHSY and CDR2 SAAADI. Deletions cut 11 bases from V and 1 base from J, with 12 bases between. This CDR3 region has 13 residues. This CDR3 reads CAVGEGSGNTIYF. The CDR3 coding sequence is TGCGCCGTCGGGGAAGGGTCTGGAAACACCATATATTTT.